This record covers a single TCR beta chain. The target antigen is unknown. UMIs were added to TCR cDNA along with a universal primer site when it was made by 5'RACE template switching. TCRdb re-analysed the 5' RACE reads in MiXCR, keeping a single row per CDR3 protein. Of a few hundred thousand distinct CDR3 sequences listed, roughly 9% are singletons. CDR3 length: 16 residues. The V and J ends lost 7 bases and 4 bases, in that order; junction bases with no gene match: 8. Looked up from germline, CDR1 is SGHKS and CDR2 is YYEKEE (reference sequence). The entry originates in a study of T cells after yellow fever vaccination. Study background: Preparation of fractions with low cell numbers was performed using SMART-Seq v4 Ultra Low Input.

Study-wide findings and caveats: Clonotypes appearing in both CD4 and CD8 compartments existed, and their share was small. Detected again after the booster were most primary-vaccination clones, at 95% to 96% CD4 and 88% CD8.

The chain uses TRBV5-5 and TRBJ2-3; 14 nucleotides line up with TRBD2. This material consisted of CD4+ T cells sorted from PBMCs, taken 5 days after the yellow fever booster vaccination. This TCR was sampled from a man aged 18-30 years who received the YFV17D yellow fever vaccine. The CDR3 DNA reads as TGTGCCAGCTATCAACCGGGACTAGCGGGGGCAGATACGCAGTATTTT. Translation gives CASYQPGLAGADTQYF. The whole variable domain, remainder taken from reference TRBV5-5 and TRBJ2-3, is DAGVTQSPTHLIKTRGQQVTLRCSPISGHKSVSWYQQVLGQGPQFIFQYYEKEERGRGNFPDRFSARQFPNYSSELNVNALLLGDSALYLCASYQPGLAGADTQYFGPGTRLTVL.